The sample holds many counts of the clone carrying this T cell receptor beta chain. The data belong to a study of blood T cells in healthy people across ages. The authors ran a second PCR of roughly 6 to 12 cycles using a sample-barcoded 5' primer and a J-beta primer mix. MiXCR, applied by TCRdb to the 5' RACE reads, yields one record per CDR3 protein. The table includes some 790,000 distinct CDR3 sequences, around 26% detected once. The TCR sequence derives from a woman of 80 years or more in good health. Sequencing used blood.

The CDR3 region has the DNA TGTGCCAGCAGGTCGGGGGGCGTGGAGACCCAGTACTTC. Its translation: CASRSGGVETQYF. The J gene is TRBJ2-5, the V gene TRBV12-3 or TRBV12-4; TRBD2 might be the D (7 bases). V was trimmed by 6 bases and J by 5 bases, leaving 13 bases between them. The CDR3 runs 13 residues.